One sample yielded the 19 T cell receptor beta chains listed below, sequenced in a study of T cell repertoires in cytomegalovirus infection. Which antigens these TCRs recognize remains unknown. Each CDR3 protein is one row after TCRdb ran MiXCR on the reads. The sample consists of about 52,000 distinct CDR3 sequences, roughly a fifth of them appearing once. Sequencing was performed on CD8+ T cells from cultured PBMCs, taken from culture after CMV antigen stimulation. These receptors all come from a human donor in good health (CMV status not recorded). Some clones in this sample may be carry-over from other donors' samples.

The chain has TRBV28 and TRBJ1-3; no clear D. V gave up 7 bases and J gave up 4 bases, with 17 bases separating them. Germline V gene sequence: CDR1 MDHEN, CDR2 SYDVKM. The CDR3 contains 15 residues. In nucleotides, the CDR3 is TGTGCCAGCACCCTGATACCATCGGCAGGAAACACCATATATTTT. The encoded protein is CASTLIPSAGNTIYF. Full variable domain (remainder filled in from reference TRBV28 and TRBJ1-3): DVKVTQSSRYLVKRTGEKVFLECVQDMDHENMFWYRQDPGLGLRLIYFSYDVKMKEKGDIPEGYSVSREKKERFSLILESASTNQTSMYLCASTLIPSAGNTIYFGEGSWLTVV.

This clonotype was seen a handful of times. The chain links TRBV7-6 to TRBJ1-1, with D possibly matching TRBD1 (5 bases). The V gene's germline CDR1 is SGHVS and CDR2 FNYEAQ. The V and J ends lost 5 bases and 0 bases respectively, with 10 bases between them. CDR3 length equals 14 residues. The CDR3 sequence is CASSKDIMNTEAFF. The CDR3 DNA sequence: TGTGCCAGCAGCAAGGACATTATGAACACTGAAGCTTTCTTT.

Only a few counts were recorded for this clonotype. The chain recombines TRBV27 with TRBJ2-7, with 9 bases fitting TRBD1. The J segment lost 11 bases and the V segment lost 4 bases, leaving 21 bases of the junction unmatched. Germline V gene sequence: CDR1 MNHEY, CDR2 SMNVEV (reference sequence). This CDR3 contains 17 residues. CDR3 in amino acids: CASSSFSRGGQGPPEYF. The CDR3 DNA follows: TGTGCCAGCAGTTCCTTTTCAAGAGGGGGACAGGGACCTCCGGAGTACTTC.

This clonotype was seen ten or more times. V usage is TRBV20-1 and J usage is TRBJ1-3; no firm D call. CDR1 is DFQATT and CDR2 is SNEGSKA in the germline V gene (reference sequence). The CDR3 runs to 12 residues. The V end lost 7 bases, the J end lost 3 bases, and 10 bases lay between the germline ends. CDR3 protein: CSVWALGNTIYF. CDR3 coding DNA: TGCAGTGTATGGGCGCTTGGAAACACCATATATTTT.

This chain uses TRBV6-8 with TRBJ1-4, with D unclear. CDR1 and CDR2 from the germline V gene are MNHGY and SAAAGT. The V gene lost 0 bases and the J gene lost 8 bases, with 4 bases spanning the gap. This CDR3 region has 12 residues. The CDR3 DNA follows: TGTGCCAGCAGTTACTCGGGGGAAAAACTGTTTTTT. This gives the protein CASSYSGEKLFF.

The rearrangement links TRBV5-4 to TRBJ2-1; a weak D match, TRBD1 (5 bases). This CDR3 contains 16 residues. Germline V lookup: CDR1 SGHNT, CDR2 YYREEE (reference sequence). Trimming left V 0 bases short and J 5 bases short, with 15 bases between. CDR3 coding DNA: TGTGCCAGCAGCTTGGTGGGGCAGGGTAAGGACAATGAGCAGTTCTTC. Protein: CASSLVGQGKDNEQFF.

The chain combines TRBV7-2 with TRBJ1-5; maybe TRBD1 (6 bases). V shed 1 base and J shed 6 bases, with 13 bases lying between them. The CDR3 contains 15 residues. Germline-derived CDR1 and CDR2 are SGHTA and FQGNSA. In DNA form, the CDR3 reads TGTGCCAGCAGCTTAGACGGGGGCGGGGGTCAGCCCCAGCATTTT. It encodes CASSLDGGGGQPQHF.

This clonotype has a handful of counts. This sequence joins TRBV11-2 and TRBJ2-7; the D gene is possibly TRBD1 (6 bases). V lost 4 bases to trimming and J lost 6 bases, with 10 bases between them. CDR1 SGHAT and CDR2 FQNNGV come from the germline V gene. The CDR3 covers 12 residues. The CDR3 protein is CASSSAGVEQYF. Written as DNA, the CDR3 is TGTGCCAGCAGCTCGGCAGGGGTCGAGCAGTACTTC.

This clonotype was seen a handful of times. The rearrangement joins TRBV7-9 to TRBJ1-6; possibly TRBD1 for D (5 bases). V dropped 5 bases and J dropped 9 bases, with 17 bases sitting between them. Germline V CDR1 and CDR2: SEHNR, FQNEAQ (reference sequence). The CDR3 covers 15 residues. CDR3 region: CASSNRSRVGSPLHF. CDR3 nucleotides: TGTGCCAGCAGCAATAGGAGCAGGGTGGGTTCACCCCTCCACTTT.

This clonotype was seen more than once but under ten times. This chain links TRBV6-6 with TRBJ2-3, with 7 bases fitting TRBD2. This CDR3 has 15 residues. J lost 6 bases, V lost 2 bases, and 8 bases had no gene match. In germline, CDR1 is MNHNY, CDR2 SVGAGI (reference sequence). The CDR3 region has the DNA TGTGCCAGCAGTTACCGGGGGACTACGTACGATACGCAGTATTTT. Amino acids: CASSYRGTTYDTQYF.

This clonotype was detected only a few times. This chain links TRBV4-3 with TRBJ2-4; perhaps TRBD1 as D (6 bases). Trimming shortened V by 1 base and J by 2 bases, and 24 bases separated the two germline ends. The CDR3 is 20 amino acids. The germline V gene has CDR1 LGHNA and CDR2 YSLEER. The CDR3 spells CASSQGGRGLLRGTKNIQYF. The CDR3 DNA reads as TGCGCCAGCAGCCAAGGGGGCAGGGGATTGTTAAGGGGTACCAAAAACATTCAGTACTTC.

The V call is TRBV4-1, the J call TRBJ2-5; possibly TRBD2 for D (5 bases). The CDR3 consists of 14 residues. CDR1 MGHRA and CDR2 YSYEKL come from the germline V gene. Trimming took off 0 bases at V and 5 bases at J, with 10 bases between the two ends. CDR3 sequence: CASSQEARRETQYF. The CDR3 nucleotides read TGCGCCAGCAGCCAAGAAGCCCGGAGGGAGACCCAGTACTTC.

This clonotype occurred a few times. The V call is TRBV7-9, the J call TRBJ1-1, with D uncertain. Germline CDR1 reads SEHNR; CDR2 reads FQNEAQ (reference sequence). The CDR3 spans 12 residues. V was shortened by 10 bases and J by 4 bases, with 13 bases between the two germline ends. The CDR3: CATGRGSTEAFF. The CDR3 region has the DNA TGTGCCACGGGCCGAGGTTCCACTGAAGCTTTCTTT.

This clonotype came up a few times. V usage is TRBV11-2 and J usage is TRBJ2-1; a possible D gene is TRBD2 (7 bases). Trimming pared 0 bases from V and 9 bases from J, leaving 9 bases between. The CDR3 is 13 residues long. Germline CDR1 reads SGHAT; CDR2 reads FQNNGV. CDR3 sequence: CASSLEGGPEQFF. The CDR3, as DNA: TGTGCCAGCAGCTTAGAGGGGGGGCCTGAGCAGTTCTTC.

In its sample, this clonotype was seen a few times. The chain recombines TRBV6-4 with TRBJ2-2, with 9 bases lining up with TRBD1. This CDR3 has 15 amino acids. The germline V gene encodes CDR1 MRHNA and CDR2 SNTAGT. The J segment lost 8 bases and the V segment lost 2 bases, leaving 6 bases of the junction unmatched. The CDR3 here is CASSDGQGNGGELFF. CDR3 DNA: TGTGCCAGCAGTGACGGACAGGGGAACGGTGGGGAGCTGTTTTTT.

V usage is TRBV6-1 and J usage is TRBJ2-7; D perhaps matches TRBD1 (6 bases). Germline CDR1 reads MNHNS; CDR2 reads SASEGT. The CDR3 extends over 12 amino acids. Trimming removed 6 bases from V and 6 bases from J, with 12 bases in between. CDR3 residues: CASSPTGIEQYF. The CDR3 nucleotides read TGTGCCAGCAGCCCTACAGGGATCGAGCAGTACTTC.

The chain is built from TRBV6-2 or TRBV6-3 and TRBJ2-1; D is unresolved. Trimming removed 4 bases at V and 6 bases at J, with 16 bases between. Germline-derived CDR1 and CDR2 are MNHEY and SVGEGT. This CDR3 is 15 amino acids long. This chain's CDR3 is CASSSTLLVPNEQFF. The CDR3 bases are TGTGCCAGCAGTTCTACCCTCCTAGTCCCCAATGAGCAGTTCTTC.

The table lists this clonotype with a few counts. This chain uses TRBV7-8 with TRBJ2-7; tentatively, D is TRBD1 (6 bases). The germline gives CDR1 SGHVS, CDR2 FQNEAQ. Trimming shortened V by 4 bases and J by 5 bases, and 18 bases separated the two germline ends. This CDR3 contains 15 residues. CDR3 in DNA: TGTGCCAGCAGCTACAGGGATCGGGATGGAGACGAGCAGTACTTC. Translated: CASSYRDRDGDEQYF.

This chain links TRBV27 with TRBJ2-1; 9 nucleotides align to TRBD1. Germline V gives CDR1 MNHEY, CDR2 SMNVEV (reference sequence). The V gene end was trimmed by 0 bases and the J gene end by 8 bases; junction bases not matched to a gene: 8. The CDR3 sequence is 16 residues long. The DNA of the CDR3 is TGTGCCAGCAGTTTATCCGGGACAGGGTACGGCGATGAGCAGTTCTTC. As protein: CASSLSGTGYGDEQFF.